Listed below are T cell receptor beta chains from one sample, sequenced in a study of radiotherapy plus CTLA-4 blockade in lung cancer. Sequenced by immunoSEQ multiplex PCR; TCRdb stores in-frame clones only, minus some. Among over 35,000 clones listed, approximately 71% were seen once. Here the sequenced sample was peripheral blood, taken from a patient treated with radiotherapy plus ipilimumab. The receptors here all came from a human donor with non-small cell lung cancer whose response to radiotherapy plus ipilimumab could not be evaluated. Both conserved end residues are part of each CDR3. The order of the fields is V gene, clone size, J gene, D gene, CDR3 protein, CDR3 DNA. The D gene is left open where the match is weak. Clone size appears in some rows only: once, few, many, or a class for an expanded clone.

V: TRBV4-2
size: NA
J: TRBJ2-1
D: TRBD2
CDR3: CASSHPTSGSEQFF
DNA: TGTGCCAGCAGCCACCCGACTAGCGGGTCTGAGCAGTTCTTC

V: TRBV27
size: few
J: TRBJ1-6
D: NA
CDR3: CASSLRESNSPLHF
DNA: TGTGCCAGCAGTTTGAGGGAAAGCAATTCACCCCTCCACTTT

V: TRBV28
size: NA
J: TRBJ2-3
D: TRBD2
CDR3: CASSPLFRGRSTDTQYF
DNA: TGTGCCAGCAGTCCTCTCTTTCGCGGGAGGAGCACAGATACGCAGTATTTT

V: TRBV5-6
size: NA
J: TRBJ1-4
D: TRBD1
CDR3: CASTFGTGHEKLFF
DNA: TGTGCCAGCACCTTTGGGACAGGGCACGAAAAACTGTTTTTT

V: TRBV18
size: NA
J: TRBJ2-3
D: NA
CDR3: CASSSIGERGTTDTQYF
DNA: TGTGCCAGCTCCTCAATCGGGGAACGGGGGACCACAGATACGCAGTATTTT

V: TRBV4-1
size: NA
J: TRBJ1-6
D: NA
CDR3: CASSQWQVSYNSPLHF
DNA: TGCGCCAGCAGCCAATGGCAGGTCTCCTATAATTCACCCCTCCACTTT

V: TRBV4-3
size: NA
J: TRBJ1-2
D: TRBD1
CDR3: CASSQAPGTGIGGYTF
DNA: TGCGCCAGCAGCCAAGCTCCCGGGACAGGGATCGGTGGCTACACCTTC

V: TRBV7-7
size: NA
J: TRBJ2-1
D: TRBD2
CDR3: CASSPHTSGRTSYNEQFF
DNA: TGTGCTAGCAGCCCACACACTAGCGGGAGGACTAGCTACAATGAGCAGTTCTTC

V: TRBV19
size: NA
J: TRBJ1-1
D: TRBD1
CDR3: CASSTRTGMNTEAFF
DNA: TGTGCCAGTAGTACGCGGACAGGGATGAACACTGAAGCTTTCTTT

V: TRBV19
size: once
J: TRBJ2-1
D: NA
CDR3: CASSIAAGYSYNEQFF
DNA: TGTGCCAGTAGTATAGCTGCGGGGTACTCCTACAATGAGCAGTTCTTC

V: TRBV10-3
size: medium-sized
J: TRBJ1-6
D: NA
CDR3: CAIQRELAPLHF
DNA: TGTGCCATCCAGAGGGAGTTGGCACCCCTCCACTTT

V: TRBV7-2
size: NA
J: TRBJ1-2
D: TRBD1
CDR3: CASSPRTGTNYGYTF
DNA: TGTGCCAGCAGCCCTAGGACAGGGACTAACTATGGCTACACCTTC

V: TRBV6-4
size: once
J: TRBJ1-2
D: TRBD1
CDR3: CARYQQGGGYTF
DNA: TGTGCCAGGTACCAACAGGGGGGAGGCTACACCTTC

V: TRBV6-1
size: NA
J: TRBJ2-5
D: NA
CDR3: CATSILAQETQYF
DNA: TGTGCCACCTCAATCCTAGCGCAAGAGACCCAGTACTTC

V: TRBV9
size: NA
J: TRBJ1-2
D: NA
CDR3: CASSRLWATANYGYTF
DNA: TGTGCCAGCAGCCGTTTGTGGGCTACAGCTAACTATGGCTACACCTTC

V: TRBV10-3
size: NA
J: TRBJ2-3
D: NA
CDR3: CAISESGGTTDTQYF
DNA: TGTGCCATCAGTGAGTCTGGTGGGACTACAGATACGCAGTATTTT

V: TRBV7-2
size: NA
J: TRBJ2-2
D: NA
CDR3: CASSWAPTGELFF
DNA: TGTGCCAGCAGCTGGGCCCCAACCGGGGAGCTGTTTTTT

V: TRBV6-1
size: NA
J: TRBJ1-5
D: NA
CDR3: CAVRGSNQPQHF
DNA: TGTGCCGTACGGGGGAGCAATCAGCCCCAGCATTTT

V: TRBV7-2
size: NA
J: TRBJ1-3
D: NA
CDR3: CASSQRSGFQSGNTIYF
DNA: TGTGCCAGCAGCCAACGTTCGGGGTTTCAGTCTGGAAACACCATATATTTT

V: TRBV6-5
size: few
J: TRBJ2-2
D: TRBD1
CDR3: CACRQGVNTGELFF
DNA: TGTGCCTGTCGACAGGGCGTAAACACCGGGGAGCTGTTTTTT

V: TRBV27
size: NA
J: TRBJ1-1
D: NA
CDR3: CASSRRLGGGVNTEAFF
DNA: TGTGCCAGCAGTCGGCGGTTGGGTGGCGGAGTGAACACTGAAGCTTTCTTT

V: TRBV7-8
size: few
J: TRBJ1-2
D: TRBD1
CDR3: CASSWDSNGYTF
DNA: TGTGCCAGCAGCTGGGACAGCAATGGCTACACCTTC

V: TRBV28
size: NA
J: TRBJ2-7
D: TRBD1
CDR3: CASSLVPGQGWNEQYF
DNA: TGTGCCAGCAGTTTAGTCCCGGGACAGGGATGGAACGAGCAGTACTTC

V: TRBV6-6
size: NA
J: TRBJ2-2
D: TRBD1
CDR3: CASTRTGVNTGELFF
DNA: TGTGCCAGCACCAGGACAGGGGTGAACACCGGGGAGCTGTTTTTT